This entry is about one T cell receptor beta chain. CDR1 KGHSH and CDR2 LQKENI come from the germline V gene. The CDR3 has 17 amino acids. V lost 4 bases and J lost 5; bases outside the gene matches: 13. Sequencing was performed with immunoSEQ multiplex PCR; in TCRdb, only in-frame clones are kept and a portion is missing. This repertoire shows fewer than 300,000 clones, roughly 79% found once; its top ten account for roughly 2.9%. This sample is drawn from a study of blood T cell repertoires in COVID-19. This chain uses TRBV18 with TRBJ1-4; 7 nucleotides line up with TRBD1. Sequencing used peripheral blood. The sequence was obtained from a woman in her sixties or seventies with active or convalescent COVID-19. CDR3 region: CASSLNRGGGLNEKLFF. The CDR3 DNA reads as TGTGCCAGCTCACTCAACAGGGGCGGAGGTTTGAATGAAAAACTGTTTTTT.